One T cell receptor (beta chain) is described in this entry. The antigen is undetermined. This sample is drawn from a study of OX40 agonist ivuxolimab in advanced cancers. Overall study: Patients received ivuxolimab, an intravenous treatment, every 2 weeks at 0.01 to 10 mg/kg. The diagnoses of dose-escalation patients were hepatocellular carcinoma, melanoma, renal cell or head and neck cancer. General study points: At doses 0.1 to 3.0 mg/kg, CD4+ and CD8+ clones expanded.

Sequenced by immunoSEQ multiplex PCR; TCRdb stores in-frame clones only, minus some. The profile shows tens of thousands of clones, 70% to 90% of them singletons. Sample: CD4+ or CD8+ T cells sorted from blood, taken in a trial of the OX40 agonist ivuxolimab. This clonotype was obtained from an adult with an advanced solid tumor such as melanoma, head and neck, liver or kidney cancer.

CDR3 nucleotide sequence: TGTGCCAGCAGCTCTAGAAGGGTCCCGGACAGGACCGATGAGCAGTTCTTC. Encoded protein: CASSSRRVPDRTDEQFF. The rearrangement uses TRBV11-1 and TRBJ2-1; 7 bases are shared with TRBD1. The germline V gene encodes CDR1 SGHAT and CDR2 FQDESV (reference sequence). The CDR3 has 17 amino acids. V trimming: 4 bases; J trimming: 8 bases; junction bases outside the gene matches: 17. The variable domain in full, with the rest retrieved from reference TRBV11-1 and TRBJ2-1, is EAEVAQSPRYKITEKSQAVAFWCDPISGHATLYWYRQILGQGPELLVQFQDESVVDDSQLPKDRFSAERLKGVDSTLKIQPAELGDSAMYLCASSSRRVPDRTDEQFFGPGTRLTVL.